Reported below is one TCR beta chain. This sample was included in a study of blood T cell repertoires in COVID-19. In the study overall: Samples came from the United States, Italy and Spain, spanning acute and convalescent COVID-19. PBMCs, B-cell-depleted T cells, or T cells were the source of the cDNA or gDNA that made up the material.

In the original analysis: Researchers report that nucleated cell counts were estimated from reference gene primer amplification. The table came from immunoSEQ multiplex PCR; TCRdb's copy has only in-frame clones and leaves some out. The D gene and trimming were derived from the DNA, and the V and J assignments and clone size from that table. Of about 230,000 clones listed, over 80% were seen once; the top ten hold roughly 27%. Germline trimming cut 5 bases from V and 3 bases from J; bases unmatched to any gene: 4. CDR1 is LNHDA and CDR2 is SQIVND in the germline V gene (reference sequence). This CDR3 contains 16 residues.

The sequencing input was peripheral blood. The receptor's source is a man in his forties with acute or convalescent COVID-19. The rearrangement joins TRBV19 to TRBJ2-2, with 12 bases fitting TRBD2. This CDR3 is CASSPGLAGYTGELFF. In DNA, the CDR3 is TGTGCCAGTAGTCCCGGACTAGCGGGGTACACCGGGGAGCTGTTTTTT.